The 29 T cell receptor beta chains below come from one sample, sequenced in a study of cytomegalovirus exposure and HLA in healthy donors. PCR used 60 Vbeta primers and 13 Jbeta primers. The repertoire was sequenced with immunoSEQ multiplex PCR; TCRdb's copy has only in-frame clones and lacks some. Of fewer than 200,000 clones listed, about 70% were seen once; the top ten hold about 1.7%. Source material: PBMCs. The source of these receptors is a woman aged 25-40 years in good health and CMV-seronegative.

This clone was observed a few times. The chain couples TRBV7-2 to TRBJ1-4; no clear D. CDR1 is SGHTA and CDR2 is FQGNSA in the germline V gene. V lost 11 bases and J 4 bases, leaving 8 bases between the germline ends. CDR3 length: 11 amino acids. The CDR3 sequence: CALERNEKLFF. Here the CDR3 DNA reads TGTGCCCTAGAGCGTAATGAAAAACTGTTTTTT. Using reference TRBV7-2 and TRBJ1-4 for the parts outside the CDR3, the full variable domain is GAGVSQSPSNKVTEKGKDVELRCDPISGHTALYWYRQSLGQGLEFLIYFQGNSAPDKSGLPSDRFSAERTGGSVSTLTIQRTQQEDSAVYLCALERNEKLFFGSGTQLSVL.

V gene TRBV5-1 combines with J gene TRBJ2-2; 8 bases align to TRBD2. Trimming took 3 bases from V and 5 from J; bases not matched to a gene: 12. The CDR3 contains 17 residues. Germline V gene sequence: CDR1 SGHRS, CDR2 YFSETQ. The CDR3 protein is CASSSPIGLAGTGELFF. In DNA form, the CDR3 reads TGCGCCAGCAGCTCGCCTATCGGACTAGCTGGAACCGGGGAGCTGTTTTTT.

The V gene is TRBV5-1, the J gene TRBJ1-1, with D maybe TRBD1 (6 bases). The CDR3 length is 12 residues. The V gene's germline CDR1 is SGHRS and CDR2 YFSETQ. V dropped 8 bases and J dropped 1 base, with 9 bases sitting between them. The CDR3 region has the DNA TGCGCCAGAATACAGGGGAACACTGAAGCTTTCTTT. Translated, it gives CARIQGNTEAFF.

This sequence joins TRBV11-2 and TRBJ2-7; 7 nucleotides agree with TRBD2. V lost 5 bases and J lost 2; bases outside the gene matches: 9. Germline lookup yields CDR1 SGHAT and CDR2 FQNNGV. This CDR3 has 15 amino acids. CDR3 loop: CASSAVLAPTYEQYF. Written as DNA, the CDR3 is TGTGCCAGCAGCGCGGTACTAGCGCCGACCTACGAGCAGTACTTC. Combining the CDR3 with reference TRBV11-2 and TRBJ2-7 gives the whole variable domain EAGVAQSPRYKIIEKRQSVAFWCNPISGHATLYWYQQILGQGPKLLIQFQNNGVVDDSQLPKDRFSAERLKGVDSTLKIQPAKLEDSAVYLCASSAVLAPTYEQYFGPGTRLTVT.

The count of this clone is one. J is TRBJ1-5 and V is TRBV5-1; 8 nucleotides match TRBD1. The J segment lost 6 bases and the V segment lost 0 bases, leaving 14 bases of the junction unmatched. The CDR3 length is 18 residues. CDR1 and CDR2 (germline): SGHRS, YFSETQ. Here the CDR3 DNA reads TGCGCCAGCAGCTTGGAACCTCGCGCAGGGGGCGCCGGTCAGCCCCAGCATTTT. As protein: CASSLEPRAGGAGQPQHF.

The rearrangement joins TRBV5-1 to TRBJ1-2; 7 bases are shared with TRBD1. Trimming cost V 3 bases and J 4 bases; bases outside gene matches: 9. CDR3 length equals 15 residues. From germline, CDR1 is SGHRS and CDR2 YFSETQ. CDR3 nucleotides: TGCGCCAGCAGCTCTGGGACAGACTTTTTCTATGGCTACACCTTC. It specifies CASSSGTDFFYGYTF.

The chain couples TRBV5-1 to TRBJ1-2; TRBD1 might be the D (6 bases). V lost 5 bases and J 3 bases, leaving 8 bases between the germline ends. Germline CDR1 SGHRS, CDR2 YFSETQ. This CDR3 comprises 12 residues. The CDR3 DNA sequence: TGCGCCAGCAGACAGGGAGACTATGGCTACACCTTC. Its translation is CASRQGDYGYTF.

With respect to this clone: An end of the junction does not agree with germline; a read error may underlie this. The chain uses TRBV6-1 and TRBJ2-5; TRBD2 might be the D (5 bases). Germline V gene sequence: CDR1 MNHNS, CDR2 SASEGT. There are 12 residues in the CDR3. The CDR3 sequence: CASSYTEGPRHF. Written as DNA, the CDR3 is TGTGCCAGCAGTTATACTGAGGGCCCAAGACACTTC.

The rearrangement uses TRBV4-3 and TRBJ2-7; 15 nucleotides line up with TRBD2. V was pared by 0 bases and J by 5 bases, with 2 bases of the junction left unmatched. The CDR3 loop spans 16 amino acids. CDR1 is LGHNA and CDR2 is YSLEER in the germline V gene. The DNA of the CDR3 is TGCGCCAGCAGCCAAGATGGACTAGCGGGAGGGGACGAGCAGTACTTC. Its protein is CASSQDGLAGGDEQYF.

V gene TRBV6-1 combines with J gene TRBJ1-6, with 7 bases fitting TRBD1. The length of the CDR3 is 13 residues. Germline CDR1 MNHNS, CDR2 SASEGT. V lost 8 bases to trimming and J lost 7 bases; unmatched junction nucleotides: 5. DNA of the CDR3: TGTGCCAGCGGAGACAGGGAGAATTCACCCCTCCACTTT. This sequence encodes CASGDRENSPLHF.

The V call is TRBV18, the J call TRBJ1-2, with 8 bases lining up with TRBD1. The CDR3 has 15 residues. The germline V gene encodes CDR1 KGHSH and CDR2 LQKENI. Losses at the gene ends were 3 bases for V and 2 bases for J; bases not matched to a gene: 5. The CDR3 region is CASSPQGARNYGYTF. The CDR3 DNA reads TGTGCCAGCTCACCCCAGGGGGCGAGGAACTATGGCTACACCTTC.

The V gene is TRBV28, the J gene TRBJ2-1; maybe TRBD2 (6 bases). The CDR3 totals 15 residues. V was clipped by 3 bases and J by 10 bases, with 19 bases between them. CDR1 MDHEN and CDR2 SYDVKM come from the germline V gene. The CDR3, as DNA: TGTGCCAGCAGTTTCCTTTCACGGGGGACGAAGGAGCAGTTCTTC. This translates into CASSFLSRGTKEQFF.

The chain's CDR3 is CASSDRQGNYGYTF. The CDR3 DNA reads as TGTGCCAGCAGTGACAGACAGGGAAACTATGGCTACACCTTC. The gene calls are TRBV2 and TRBJ1-2; TRBD1 matches at 7 bases. Germline V lookup: CDR1 SNHLY, CDR2 FYNNEI. The length of the CDR3 is 14 residues. J was trimmed by 2 bases and V by 3 bases; bases with no gene match: 3.

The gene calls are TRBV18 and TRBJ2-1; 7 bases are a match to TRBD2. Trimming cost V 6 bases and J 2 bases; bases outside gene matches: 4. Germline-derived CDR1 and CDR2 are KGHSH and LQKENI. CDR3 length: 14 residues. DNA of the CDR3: TGTGCCAGCTCGGGCGGGAGCGCCTACAATGAGCAGTTCTTC. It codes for CASSGGSAYNEQFF. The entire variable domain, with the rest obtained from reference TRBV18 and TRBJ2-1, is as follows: NAGVMQNPRHLVRRRGQEARLRCSPMKGHSHVYWYRQLPEEGLKFMVYLQKENIIDESGMPKERFSAEFPKEGPSILRIQQVVRGDSAAYFCASSGGSAYNEQFFGPGTRLTVL.

The CDR3 DNA is TGTGCCAGCAGCGTACTAGCGAGGCACAATGAGCAGTTCTTC. Amino acids: CASSVLARHNEQFF. The chain carries TRBV9 and TRBJ2-1; TRBD2 is a possible D gene (6 bases). CDR1 SGDLS and CDR2 YYNGEE come from the germline V gene. The ends were cut back, 1 base at V and 5 bases at J, with 10 bases in the middle. This CDR3 spans 14 amino acids.

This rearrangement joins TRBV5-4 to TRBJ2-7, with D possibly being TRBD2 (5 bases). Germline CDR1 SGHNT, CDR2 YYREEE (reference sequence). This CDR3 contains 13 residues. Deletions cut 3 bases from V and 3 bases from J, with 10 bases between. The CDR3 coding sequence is TGTGCCAGCAGCTACACGGGGAACTACGAGCAGTACTTC. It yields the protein CASSYTGNYEQYF.

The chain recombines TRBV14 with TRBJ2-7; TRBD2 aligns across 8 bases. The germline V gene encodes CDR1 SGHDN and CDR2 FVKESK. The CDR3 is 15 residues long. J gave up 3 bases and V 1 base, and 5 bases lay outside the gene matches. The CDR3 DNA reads TGTGCCAGCAGCCAAGTCCGGACTAGCAACTACGAGCAGTACTTC. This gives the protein CASSQVRTSNYEQYF.

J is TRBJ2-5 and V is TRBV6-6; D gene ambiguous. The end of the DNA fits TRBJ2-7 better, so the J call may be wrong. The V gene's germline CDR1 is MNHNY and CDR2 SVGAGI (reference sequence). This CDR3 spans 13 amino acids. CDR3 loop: CASSPGRAYEQYF. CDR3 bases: TGTGCCAGCAGTCCAGGTCGAGCCTACGAGCAGTACTTC.

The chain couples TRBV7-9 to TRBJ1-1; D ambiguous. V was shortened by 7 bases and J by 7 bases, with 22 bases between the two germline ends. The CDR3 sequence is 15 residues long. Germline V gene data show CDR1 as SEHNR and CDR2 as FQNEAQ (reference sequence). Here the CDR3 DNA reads TGTGCCAGCACCCCATATTTCACCGGGGAAGATGAAGCTTTCTTT. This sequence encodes CASTPYFTGEDEAFF.

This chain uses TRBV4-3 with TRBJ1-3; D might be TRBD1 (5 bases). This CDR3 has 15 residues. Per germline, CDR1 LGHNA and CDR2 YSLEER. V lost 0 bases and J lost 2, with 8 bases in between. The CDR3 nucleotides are TGCGCCAGCAGCCAAGAAACGGACACTGGAAACACCATATATTTT. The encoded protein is CASSQETDTGNTIYF.

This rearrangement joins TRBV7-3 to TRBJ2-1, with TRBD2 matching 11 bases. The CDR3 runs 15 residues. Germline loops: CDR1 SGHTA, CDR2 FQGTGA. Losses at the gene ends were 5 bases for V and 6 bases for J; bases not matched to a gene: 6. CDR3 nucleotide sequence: TGTGCCAGCAGCCGCCAACTAGCGGGAGTCAATGAGCAGTTCTTC. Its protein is CASSRQLAGVNEQFF. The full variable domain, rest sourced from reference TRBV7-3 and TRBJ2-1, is GAGVSQTPSNKVTEKGKYVELRCDPISGHTALYWYRQSLGQGPEFLIYFQGTGAADDSGLPNDRFFAVRPEGSVSTLKIQRTERGDSAVYLCASSRQLAGVNEQFFGPGTRLTVL.

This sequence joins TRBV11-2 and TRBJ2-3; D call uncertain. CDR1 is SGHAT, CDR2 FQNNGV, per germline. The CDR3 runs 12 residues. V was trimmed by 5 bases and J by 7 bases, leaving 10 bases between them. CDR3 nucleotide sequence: TGTGCCAGCAGCAAGACACTTAATACGCAGTATTTT. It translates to CASSKTLNTQYF.

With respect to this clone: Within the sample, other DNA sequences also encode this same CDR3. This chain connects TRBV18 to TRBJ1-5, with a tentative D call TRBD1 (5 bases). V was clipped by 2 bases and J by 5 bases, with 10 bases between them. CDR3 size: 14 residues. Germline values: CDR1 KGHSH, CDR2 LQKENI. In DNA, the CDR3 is TGTGCCAGCTCACCAGGCAGGGTGGATCAGCCCCAGCATTTT. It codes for CASSPGRVDQPQHF.

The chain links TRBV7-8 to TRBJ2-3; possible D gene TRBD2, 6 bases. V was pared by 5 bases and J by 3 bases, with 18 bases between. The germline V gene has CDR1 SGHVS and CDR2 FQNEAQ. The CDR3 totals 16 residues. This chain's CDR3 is CASSPRTGLATDTQYF. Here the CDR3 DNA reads TGTGCCAGCAGCCCGAGAACGGGGCTAGCGACAGATACGCAGTATTTT.

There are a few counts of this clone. The chain's CDR3 is CASSPGQANYGYTF. The CDR3 nucleotides are TGTGCCAGCAGCCCGGGACAGGCGAACTATGGCTACACCTTC. The chain combines TRBV6-6 with TRBJ1-2; 8 nucleotides match TRBD1. The CDR3 is 14 amino acids. Per germline, CDR1 MNHNY and CDR2 SVGAGI (reference sequence). The V segment lost 6 bases and the J segment 2 bases; nucleotides outside the gene matches: 5.

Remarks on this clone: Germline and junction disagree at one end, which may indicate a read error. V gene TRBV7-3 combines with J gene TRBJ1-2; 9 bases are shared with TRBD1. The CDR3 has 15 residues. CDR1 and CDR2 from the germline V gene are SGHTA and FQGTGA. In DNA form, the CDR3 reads TGTGCCGGCAGCAAAACAGGGGGCTTAGGCTATGGCTACACCTTC. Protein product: CAGSKTGGLGYGYTF.

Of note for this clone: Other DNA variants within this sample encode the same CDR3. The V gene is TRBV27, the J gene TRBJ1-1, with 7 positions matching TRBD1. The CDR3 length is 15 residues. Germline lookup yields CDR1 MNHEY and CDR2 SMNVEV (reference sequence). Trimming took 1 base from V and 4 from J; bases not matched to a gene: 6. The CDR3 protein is CASSLLGGASTEAFF. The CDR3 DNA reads TGTGCCAGCAGTTTATTAGGGGGCGCGAGCACTGAAGCTTTCTTT.

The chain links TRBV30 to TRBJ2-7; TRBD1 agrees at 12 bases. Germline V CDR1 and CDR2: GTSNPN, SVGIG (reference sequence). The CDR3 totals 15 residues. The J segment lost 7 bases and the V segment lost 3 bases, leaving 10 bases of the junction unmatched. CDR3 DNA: TGTGCCTGGAGCGCAATAGGGACAGGGGGCGGAGAGCAGTACTTC. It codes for CAWSAIGTGGGEQYF.

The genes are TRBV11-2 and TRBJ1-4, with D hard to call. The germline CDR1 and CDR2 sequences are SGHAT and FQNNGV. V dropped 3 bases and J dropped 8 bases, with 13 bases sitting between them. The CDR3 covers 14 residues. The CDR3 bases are TGTGCCAGCAGCTTTGGAGGCCAACACGAAAAACTGTTTTTT. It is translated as CASSFGGQHEKLFF.